Following are 21 T cell receptor beta chains from one sample sequenced in a study of blood T cell repertoires in COVID-19 (TCRdb year 2020). Library generation was performed with the immunoSEQ multiplex PCR assay. TCRdb carries this immuneACCESS record with in-frame sequences only. Its versions omit some clonotypes, under half of them owing to an unresolved V gene in the studies checked, with the rest unexplained. This sample has about 280,000 clones in its table, and approximately 80% of those were observed once. The ten most abundant clones make up 5% of the sample. The specimen was PBMCs or T cells enriched from blood (not recorded which). These receptors all stem from a man in his forties who had been exposed to COVID-19.

This clone has a handful of counts. The chain uses TRBV15 and TRBJ2-7; 7 bases are a match to TRBD1. The CDR3 contains 19 residues. Germline V gene sequence: CDR1 LNHNV, CDR2 YYDKDF (reference sequence). V shed 0 bases and J 2 bases; nucleotides not matched to a gene: 16. CDR3 in DNA: TGTGCCACCAGCAGAGATTCCTCGCGGACAGGTTCAGGGGCCTACGAGCAGTACTTC. This encodes CATSRDSSRTGSGAYEQYF.

This chain connects TRBV6-6 to TRBJ1-3; D uncertain. Trimming cost V 0 bases and J 0 bases, with 6 bases left between them. Germline V gene sequence: CDR1 MNHNY, CDR2 SVGAGI (reference sequence). CDR3 length: 15 residues. The CDR3 nucleotides are TGTGCCAGCAGTTACTCCCAGGACTCTGGAAACACCATATATTTT. It translates to CASSYSQDSGNTIYF.

The V gene is TRBV7-2, the J gene TRBJ1-1; a weak D match, TRBD1 (5 bases). Germline CDR1 and CDR2: SGHTA and FQGNSA. This CDR3 has 16 amino acids. V lost 5 bases, J lost 0 bases, and 16 bases lay in between. The DNA for the CDR3 is TGTGCCAGCAGCATCCAGTTGACAGCAATGAACACTGAAGCTTTCTTT. It codes for CASSIQLTAMNTEAFF.

The chain couples TRBV7-9 to TRBJ2-3; a weak D match, TRBD1 (7 bases). Deletions cut 5 bases from V and 0 bases from J, with 15 bases between. The CDR3 spans 16 residues. Germline V gene data show CDR1 as SEHNR and CDR2 as FQNEAQ (reference sequence). The CDR3 region has the DNA TGTGCCAGCAGCCATAACAGGGGAGGAAGCACAGATACGCAGTATTTT. This gives the protein CASSHNRGGSTDTQYF.

The chain is built from TRBV6-5 and TRBJ1-1; 7 bases match TRBD1. Germline V gives CDR1 MNHEY, CDR2 SVGAGI. Trimming cost V 7 bases and J 1 base; bases outside gene matches: 6. The CDR3 has 14 residues. CDR3: CASIRQGENTEAFF. For the CDR3, the DNA is TGTGCCAGCATTCGACAGGGTGAGAACACTGAAGCTTTCTTT.

This clone was observed a single time. The genes are TRBV19 and TRBJ2-3; 9 bases are a match to TRBD1. The V segment lost 4 bases and the J segment 6 bases; nucleotides outside the gene matches: 8. Germline-derived CDR1 and CDR2 are LNHDA and SQIVND (reference sequence). This CDR3 spans 15 amino acids. Here the CDR3 reads CASSRDRAWFDTQYF. The CDR3 DNA sequence: TGTGCCAGTAGTAGGGACAGGGCGTGGTTCGATACGCAGTATTTT.

The sample holds a few counts of this clone. The chain combines TRBV7-9 with TRBJ1-4; TRBD1 is a possible D gene (6 bases). The germline V gene has CDR1 SEHNR and CDR2 FQNEAQ (reference sequence). V shed 1 base and J shed 3 bases, with 9 bases lying between them. CDR3 length equals 15 residues. CDR3 sequence reads: CASSLGQASNEKLFF. The CDR3 DNA is TGTGCCAGCAGCTTAGGACAGGCCTCTAATGAAAAACTGTTTTTT.

The chain recombines TRBV12-3 or TRBV12-4 with TRBJ1-4, with D uncertain. The CDR3 is 11 residues long. V lost 7 bases and J 3 bases, leaving 3 bases between the germline ends. In DNA form, the CDR3 reads TGTGCCAGCACTTCTAATGAAAAACTGTTTTTT. As protein: CASTSNEKLFF.

The rearrangement uses TRBV12-5 and TRBJ1-3; D ambiguous. Germline-derived CDR1 and CDR2 are LGHNT and FRNRAP. The CDR3 is 14 residues long. V lost 2 bases to trimming and J lost 0 bases, with 5 bases between them. The CDR3 region is CASGLSLSGNTIYF. CDR3 DNA: TGTGCTAGTGGTTTGTCCCTCTCTGGAAACACCATATATTTT.

This clone has a single count. This sequence joins TRBV27 and TRBJ2-7; 8 bases fit TRBD2. There are 15 residues in the CDR3. Germline V lookup: CDR1 MNHEY, CDR2 SMNVEV (reference sequence). After removal of 7 bases from V and 6 bases from J, the junction contained 14 bases not matched to a gene. Written as DNA, the CDR3 is TGTGCCAGCACCCCCTATAGCGGGACCGTAAGCGAGCAGTACTTC. Its protein product is CASTPYSGTVSEQYF.

The chain employs TRBV2 and TRBJ1-2, with D unresolved. The germline gives CDR1 SNHLY, CDR2 FYNNEI. V was clipped by 6 bases and J by 8 bases, with 13 bases between them. This CDR3 is built from 12 residues. The CDR3 DNA reads as TGTGCCAGCAGGGAGGACGCGCGGGGCTACACCTTC. It specifies CASREDARGYTF.

CDR3: CASSVAVRQGSGYTF. CDR3 nucleotides: TGTGCCAGCAGCGTAGCCGTTAGGCAGGGGAGCGGCTACACCTTC. The chain employs TRBV9 and TRBJ1-2; D is possibly TRBD1 (6 bases). Trimming cost V 0 bases and J 8 bases, with 17 bases left between them. The CDR3 contains 15 residues. Looked up from germline, CDR1 is SGDLS and CDR2 is YYNGEE. Full variable domain (missing parts from reference TRBV9 and TRBJ1-2): DSGVTQTPKHLITATGQRVTLRCSPRSGDLSVYWYQQSLDQGLQFLIQYYNGEERAKGNILERFSAQQFPDLHSELNLSSLELGDSALYFCASSVAVRQGSGYTFGSGTRLTVV.

CDR3 DNA sequence: TGTGCCAGCAGCTTAGGTAAAAATAGCAATCAGCCCCAGCATTTT. Encoded protein: CASSLGKNSNQPQHF. The chain is built from TRBV7-8 and TRBJ1-5, with D hard to call. The CDR3 totals 15 residues. Germline V gene sequence: CDR1 SGHVS, CDR2 FQNEAQ. V lost 1 base and J lost 0, with 7 bases in between.

In its sample, this clone was seen once. J is TRBJ2-1 and V is TRBV7-9, with TRBD2 identical over 9 bases. With V trimmed by 5 bases and J by 5 bases, 10 bases remained unmatched. The CDR3 spans 16 residues. CDR1 and CDR2 from the germline V gene are SEHNR and FQNEAQ (reference sequence). CDR3 coding DNA: TGTGCCAGCAGCCAACCGGGACTAGCAAAAAACAATGAGCAGTTCTTC. Translation: CASSQPGLAKNNEQFF.

V and J are TRBV7-3 and TRBJ2-1; D not resolved. Trimming pared 2 bases from V and 5 bases from J, leaving 13 bases between. The germline V gene has CDR1 SGHTA and CDR2 FQGTGA. The CDR3 covers 15 residues. CDR3 DNA sequence: TGTGCCAGCAGCTTAGGGCACAACTTAAACAATGAGCAGTTCTTC. Protein product: CASSLGHNLNNEQFF.

The table lists this clone with a few counts. This chain links TRBV4-1 with TRBJ1-4, with a possible D match to TRBD1 (6 bases). Germline V lookup: CDR1 MGHRA, CDR2 YSYEKL. The CDR3 is 16 residues long. Trimming stripped 0 bases from V and 4 bases from J, with 12 bases between. CDR3 amino acids: CASSQDSDSFNEKLFF. The CDR3 DNA follows: TGCGCCAGCAGCCAAGATTCGGACAGCTTTAATGAAAAACTGTTTTTT.

The J gene is TRBJ2-7, the V gene TRBV19; TRBD1 matches 8 bases. CDR3 length: 15 residues. Per germline, CDR1 LNHDA and CDR2 SQIVND (reference sequence). V lost 6 bases and J lost 5; bases outside the gene matches: 12. CDR3 region: CASSIQGALLDEQYF. Here the CDR3 DNA reads TGTGCCAGTAGCATCCAGGGGGCATTACTGGACGAGCAGTACTTC.

The CDR3: CASSPGLTGLYSTF. CDR3 DNA sequence: TGTGCCAGCTCACCAGGATTGACAGGGTTATACTCCACCTTC. This chain links TRBV18 with TRBJ1-2; TRBD1 agrees at 7 bases. V lost 2 bases to trimming and J lost 13 bases; unmatched junction nucleotides: 13. Germline V lookup: CDR1 KGHSH, CDR2 LQKENI. The CDR3 is 14 amino acids.

The chain is built from TRBV28 and TRBJ1-2, with 10 bases identical to TRBD1. There are 16 residues in the CDR3. The germline CDR1 and CDR2 sequences are MDHEN and SYDVKM. Trimming cost V 4 bases and J 5 bases; bases outside gene matches: 10. CDR3 residues: CASSSRQGARQYGYTF. DNA of the CDR3: TGTGCCAGCAGTTCAAGACAGGGGGCGCGGCAGTATGGCTACACCTTC.

This clone has more than one count but fewer than ten. The rearrangement links TRBV6-5 to TRBJ1-5, with D possibly TRBD1 on 6 matching bases. CDR1 and CDR2 from the germline V gene are MNHEY and SVGAGI. The CDR3 totals 14 residues. The V gene lost 5 bases and the J gene lost 5 bases, with 13 bases spanning the gap. CDR3 loop: CASSSRGSDQPQHF. The CDR3 DNA reads TGTGCCAGCAGTAGTAGGGGGTCCGATCAGCCCCAGCATTTT.

The genes are TRBV7-3 and TRBJ2-3; 9 positions match TRBD2. CDR3 length: 14 residues. Trimming cost V 3 bases and J 6 bases; bases outside gene matches: 4. Germline V gene lookup returns CDR1 SGHTA and CDR2 FQGTGA. The CDR3 spells CASSFSGSRDTQYF. CDR3 DNA sequence: TGTGCCAGCAGCTTTAGCGGGAGTAGGGATACGCAGTATTTT. The full variable domain, its missing parts supplied by reference TRBV7-3 and TRBJ2-3, is GAGVSQTPSNKVTEKGKYVELRCDPISGHTALYWYRQSLGQGPEFLIYFQGTGAADDSGLPNDRFFAVRPEGSVSTLKIQRTERGDSAVYLCASSFSGSRDTQYFGPGTRLTVL.